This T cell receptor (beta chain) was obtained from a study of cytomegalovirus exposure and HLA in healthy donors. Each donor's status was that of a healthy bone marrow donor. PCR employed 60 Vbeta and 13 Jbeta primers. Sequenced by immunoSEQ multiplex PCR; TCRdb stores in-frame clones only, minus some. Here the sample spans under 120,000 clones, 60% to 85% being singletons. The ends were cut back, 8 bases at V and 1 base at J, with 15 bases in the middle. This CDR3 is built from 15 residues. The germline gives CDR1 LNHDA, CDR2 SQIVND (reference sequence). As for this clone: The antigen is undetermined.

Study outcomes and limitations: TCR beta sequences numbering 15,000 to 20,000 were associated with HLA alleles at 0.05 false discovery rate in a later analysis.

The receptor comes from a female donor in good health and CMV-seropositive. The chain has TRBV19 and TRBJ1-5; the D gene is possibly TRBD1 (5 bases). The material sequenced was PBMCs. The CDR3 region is CASLGTGDSNQPQHF. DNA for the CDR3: TGTGCCAGTCTTGGGACGGGAGACAGCAATCAGCCCCAGCATTTT. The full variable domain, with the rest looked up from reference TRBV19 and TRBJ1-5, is DGGITQSPKYLFRKEGQNVTLSCEQNLNHDAMYWYRQDPGQGLRLIYYSQIVNDFQKGDIAEGYSVSREKKESFPLTVTSAQKNPTAFYLCASLGTGDSNQPQHFGDGTRLSIL.